The 26 T cell receptor beta chains listed next were all sequenced from one sample in a study of blood T cell repertoires in COVID-19 (TCRdb year 2020). The library was produced with the immunoSEQ multiplex PCR assay. The table comes from immuneACCESS by way of TCRdb, which keeps in-frame sequences with V and J called. Part of the clones is missing from these tables; in studies checked, under half for an unresolved V gene and the rest for unknown reasons. Recorded for this sample are some 100,000 clones; around 82% of them occurred a single time. In total, the top ten clones hold 6.5% to 8.5% of the sample. Sample: peripheral blood. Every receptor here comes from a man in his forties or fifties with active or convalescent COVID-19.

In its sample, this clone was seen a few times. The chain recombines TRBV5-1 with TRBJ2-5; TRBD1 matches 7 bases. After removal of 4 bases from V and 5 bases from J, the junction contained 5 bases not matched to a gene. The CDR3 is made up of 13 amino acids. Germline CDR1 SGHRS, CDR2 YFSETQ. CDR3 loop: CASSEGARETQYF. The DNA for the CDR3 is TGCGCCAGCAGCGAGGGGGCCCGGGAGACCCAGTACTTC.

This clone was observed a single time. The J gene is TRBJ1-5, the V gene TRBV6-5; D possibly corresponds to TRBD1 (5 bases). The CDR3 spans 13 residues. V lost 7 bases to trimming and J lost 4 bases, with 11 bases between them. Germline values: CDR1 MNHEY, CDR2 SVGAGI. The CDR3 bases are TGTGCCAGCAAGGAGACAGTTAATCAGCCCCAGCATTTT. Translation gives CASKETVNQPQHF.

The V and J genes are TRBV5-1 and TRBJ2-1, with 12 bases matching TRBD2. The V and J ends lost 2 bases and 7 bases, in that order; junction bases with no gene match: 4. The germline V gene has CDR1 SGHRS and CDR2 YFSETQ. The CDR3 sequence is 15 residues long. Here the CDR3 DNA reads TGCGCCAGCAGCTTAAGACTAGCGGGGGAAAATGAGCAGTTCTTC. The encoded protein is CASSLRLAGENEQFF.

V is TRBV14 and J is TRBJ1-2; the D gene is possibly TRBD1 (5 bases). The V end lost 1 base, the J end lost 8 bases, and 17 bases lay between the germline ends. The CDR3 consists of 15 residues. Germline V gene lookup returns CDR1 SGHDN and CDR2 FVKESK. CDR3 DNA sequence: TGTGCCAGCAGCCAAGCTGACCAGGGTGTGAGAGGCTACACCTTC. This gives the protein CASSQADQGVRGYTF.

The rearrangement links TRBV10-2 to TRBJ2-1, with 14 bases identical to TRBD2. Germline values: CDR1 WSHSY, CDR2 SAAADI. The CDR3 is made up of 15 amino acids. V shed 6 bases, J shed 6 bases, and the junction held 4 bases outside the gene matches. For the CDR3, the DNA is TGCGCCAGCAGGACTAGCGGGGGGGCCAGCAATGAGCAGTTCTTC. Its protein is CASRTSGGASNEQFF.

The J gene is TRBJ2-1, the V gene TRBV10-3; 8 bases align to TRBD1. Per germline, CDR1 ENHRY and CDR2 SYGVKD. This CDR3 is built from 13 residues. J gave up 9 bases and V 7 bases, and 8 bases lay outside the gene matches. CDR3 residues: CAITLGQGGEQFF. In DNA, the CDR3 is TGTGCCATCACCCTAGGACAGGGTGGTGAGCAGTTCTTC.

This sequence joins TRBV7-2 and TRBJ2-2; TRBD2 aligns across 8 bases. The CDR3 is 17 amino acids. In germline, CDR1 is SGHTA, CDR2 FQGNSA. Losses at the gene ends were 7 bases for V and 2 bases for J; bases not matched to a gene: 12. The CDR3 DNA is TGTGCCAGCACCAACACGGGACTAGGGATAAACACCGGGGAGCTGTTTTTT. Translation gives CASTNTGLGINTGELFF.

The chain recombines TRBV2 with TRBJ2-1; 10 nucleotides align to TRBD2. V dropped 8 bases and J dropped 2; count of bases not matched to a gene: 6. The CDR3 length is 15 residues. Germline CDR1 SNHLY, CDR2 FYNNEI. CDR3 loop: CASLPLAGAYNEQFF. The CDR3 DNA is TGTGCCAGCCTACCTCTAGCGGGGGCCTACAATGAGCAGTTCTTC.

The rearrangement joins TRBV9 to TRBJ1-1; D ambiguous. The CDR3 is 12 amino acids. The V end was cut by 4 bases, the J end by 10 bases, with 14 bases between. Germline V CDR1 and CDR2: SGDLS, YYNGEE. The CDR3 region has the DNA TGTGCCAGCAGCTCCGACGGAGGGTCAGCTTTCTTT. Translated, it gives CASSSDGGSAFF.

The chain is built from TRBV10-3 and TRBJ1-1; a possible D gene is TRBD1 (5 bases). There are 14 residues in the CDR3. Per germline, CDR1 ENHRY and CDR2 SYGVKD. The V end was cut by 6 bases, the J end by 1 base, with 12 bases between. This CDR3 reads CAISWGGPNTEAFF. The CDR3, as DNA: TGTGCCATCAGCTGGGGCGGCCCGAACACTGAAGCTTTCTTT.

This chain uses TRBV19 with TRBJ2-2; 7 bases align to TRBD1. Germline CDR1 is LNHDA and CDR2 is SQIVND (reference sequence). Germline trimming cut 7 bases from V and 6 bases from J; bases unmatched to any gene: 11. The CDR3 consists of 15 residues. CDR3 DNA sequence: TGTGCCAGTACAAGACAGGGATCGGGTGCCGGGGAGCTGTTTTTT. Translating it yields CASTRQGSGAGELFF.

This chain joins TRBV27 and TRBJ1-2, with 10 bases that match TRBD1. The CDR3 sequence is 15 residues long. Per germline, CDR1 MNHEY and CDR2 SMNVEV (reference sequence). The ends lost 5 bases at V and 1 base at J; junction bases unmatched: 4. The CDR3 DNA follows: TGTGCCAGCAGTACCGGACAGGGGGATAACTATGGCTACACCTTC. Residues: CASSTGQGDNYGYTF.

V and J are TRBV3-1 (or the pseudogene TRBV3-2) and TRBJ2-7; D ambiguous. V lost 1 base to trimming and J lost 0 bases, with 4 bases between them. Germline CDR1 LGHDT, CDR2 YNNKEL (reference sequence). The length of the CDR3 is 13 residues. The CDR3 DNA reads TGTGCCAGCAGCCAAGGCTACTCCTACGAGCAGTACTTC. It codes for CASSQGYSYEQYF.

The V gene is TRBV4-2, the J gene TRBJ2-2; D may be TRBD1 (5 bases). Trimming cost V 0 bases and J 3 bases, with 8 bases left between them. Germline lookup yields CDR1 LGHNA and CDR2 YNFKEQ. This CDR3 has 15 residues. Here the CDR3 reads CASSQEQGYTGELFF. Here the CDR3 DNA reads TGTGCCAGCAGCCAAGAGCAGGGATACACCGGGGAGCTGTTTTTT.

V is TRBV28 and J is TRBJ1-4, with D hard to call. Germline V gene sequence: CDR1 MDHEN, CDR2 SYDVKM. This CDR3 is built from 14 residues. V was clipped by 8 bases and J by 0 bases, with 10 bases between them. As DNA, the CDR3 is TGTGCCAGCCTAGCGGCAACAACTAATGAAAAACTGTTTTTT. This sequence encodes CASLAATTNEKLFF.

This chain uses TRBV15 with TRBJ1-5, with D possibly TRBD1 on 6 matching bases. Germline lookup yields CDR1 LNHNV and CDR2 YYDKDF (reference sequence). Trimming pared 8 bases from V and 3 bases from J, leaving 8 bases between. The CDR3 is 12 amino acids. The CDR3, as DNA: TGTGCCACCGGACAGTTCAATCAGCCCCAGCATTTT. Translation: CATGQFNQPQHF.

This sequence joins TRBV15 and TRBJ1-4; 8 bases fit TRBD1. The CDR3 runs to 16 residues. Trimming removed 0 bases from V and 3 bases from J; junction bases left unmatched: 3. The germline CDR1 and CDR2 sequences are LNHNV and YYDKDF (reference sequence). CDR3 sequence (DNA): TGTGCCACCAGCAGAGATGTGGGACAGGCTAATGAAAAACTGTTTTTT. It encodes CATSRDVGQANEKLFF.

The rearrangement joins TRBV23-1 to TRBJ2-7; 7 bases align to TRBD1. TRBV23-1 is filed as an ORF, its function uncertain. With V trimmed by 0 bases and J by 2 bases, 10 bases remained unmatched. This CDR3 is 17 amino acids long. The CDR3 reads CASSQSRSGGRPYEQYV. In DNA, the CDR3 is TGCGCCAGCAGTCAATCTAGGTCAGGGGGAAGACCCTACGAGCAGTACGTC.

This clone has just one count. The CDR3 protein is CASSFGSSGTKTQYF. The CDR3 bases are TGTGCCAGCAGTTTTGGGTCTAGCGGTACTAAGACCCAGTACTTC. This chain uses TRBV27 with TRBJ2-5, with TRBD2 matching 7 bases. Germline V lookup: CDR1 MNHEY, CDR2 SMNVEV (reference sequence). CDR3 length equals 15 residues. V shed 3 bases, J shed 6 bases, and the junction held 10 bases outside the gene matches.

The chain couples TRBV6-2 or TRBV6-3 to TRBJ1-6; no firm D call. CDR3 length equals 16 residues. Trimming removed 4 bases from V and 0 bases from J, with 10 bases in between. Germline CDR1 MNHEY, CDR2 SVGEGT. CDR3 DNA sequence: TGTGCCAGCAGTTTACCGATGAGCTCCTATAATTCACCCCTCCACTTT. This gives the protein CASSLPMSSYNSPLHF.

The chain employs TRBV2 and TRBJ1-5; TRBD1 matches at 8 bases. Losses at the gene ends were 5 bases for V and 6 bases for J; bases not matched to a gene: 6. The CDR3 is 14 amino acids. Germline CDR1 SNHLY, CDR2 FYNNEI. The chain's CDR3 is CASSHGQGSQPQHF. CDR3 DNA: TGTGCCAGCAGTCATGGACAGGGAAGTCAGCCCCAGCATTTT.

This clone has only a few counts. The sample carries other DNA sequences with the same CDR3. The genes are TRBV3-1 (or the pseudogene TRBV3-2) and TRBJ2-1; 12 bases agree with TRBD2. Germline lookup yields CDR1 LGHDT and CDR2 YNNKEL (reference sequence). The CDR3 has 15 amino acids. The trim removed 4 bases at V and 4 bases at J, leaving 2 bases unmatched. The CDR3 DNA reads as TGTGCCAGCAGCCCCGGACTAGCGGGGTACAATGAGCAGTTCTTC. Amino acids: CASSPGLAGYNEQFF.

This chain uses TRBV28 with TRBJ2-7; TRBD2 matches at 8 bases. Germline V gene data show CDR1 as MDHEN and CDR2 as SYDVKM. The CDR3 extends over 14 amino acids. V was clipped by 8 bases and J by 0 bases; unmatched bases: 6. This CDR3 is CASRGGGASYEQYF. CDR3 DNA: TGTGCCAGCCGGGGGGGAGGCGCCTCCTACGAGCAGTACTTC. Full variable domain (outside the CDR3, taken from reference TRBV28 and TRBJ2-7): DVKVTQSSRYLVKRTGEKVFLECVQDMDHENMFWYRQDPGLGLRLIYFSYDVKMKEKGDIPEGYSVSREKKERFSLILESASTNQTSMYLCASRGGGASYEQYFGPGTRLTVT.

V gene TRBV6-5 combines with J gene TRBJ2-1; tentative D call: TRBD2 (5 bases). Trimming took 2 bases from V and 7 from J, leaving 9 bases between them. This CDR3 comprises 13 residues. Germline V gene sequence: CDR1 MNHEY, CDR2 SVGAGI. The CDR3 nucleotides read TGTGCCAGCAGTTACCAAGCGGAGAATGAGCAGTTCTTC. Its translation: CASSYQAENEQFF.

The gene calls are TRBV7-6 and TRBJ2-3; 7 positions match TRBD2. The trim removed 4 bases at V and 6 bases at J, leaving 10 bases unmatched. This CDR3 spans 15 amino acids. Germline CDR1 is SGHVS and CDR2 is FNYEAQ. CDR3 nucleotide sequence: TGTGCCAGCAGCTCAGGGCCTGGACTAGGGGATACGCAGTATTTT. It is translated as CASSSGPGLGDTQYF.

The chain employs TRBV7-2 and TRBJ2-7; 7 bases agree with TRBD1. Germline CDR1 is SGHTA and CDR2 is FQGNSA. The CDR3 loop spans 14 amino acids. V gave up 4 bases and J gave up 4 bases; unmatched junction bases: 7. Here the CDR3 DNA reads TGTGCCAGCAGCTCAAGACAGGGAGCGTACGAGCAGTACTTC. It is translated as CASSSRQGAYEQYF.